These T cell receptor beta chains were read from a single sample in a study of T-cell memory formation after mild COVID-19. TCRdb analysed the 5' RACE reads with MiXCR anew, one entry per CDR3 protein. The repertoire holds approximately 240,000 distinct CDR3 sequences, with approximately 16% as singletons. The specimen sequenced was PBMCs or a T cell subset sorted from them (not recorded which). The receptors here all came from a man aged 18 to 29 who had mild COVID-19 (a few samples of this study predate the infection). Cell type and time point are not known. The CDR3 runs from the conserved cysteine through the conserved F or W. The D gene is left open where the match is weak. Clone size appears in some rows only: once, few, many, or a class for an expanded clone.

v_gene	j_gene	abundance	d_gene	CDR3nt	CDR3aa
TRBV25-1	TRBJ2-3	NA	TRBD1	TGTGCCAGCTCCCCCGGGACAGGGTGGACAGATACGCAGTATTTT	CASSPGTGWTDTQYF
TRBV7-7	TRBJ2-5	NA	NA	TGTGCCAGCAGCTTGGCCGGTGTGGAAGAGACCCAGTACTTC	CASSLAGVEETQYF
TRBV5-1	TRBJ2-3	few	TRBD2	TGCGCCAGCAAGGCTAGCGGGTACACAGATACGCAGTATTTT	CASKASGYTDTQYF
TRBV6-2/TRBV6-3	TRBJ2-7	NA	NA	TGTGCCAGCAGTTCAACTTCGTCTAGCTCCTACGAGCAGTACTTC	CASSSTSSSSYEQYF
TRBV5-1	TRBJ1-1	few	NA	TGCGCCAGCAGCTTGGACCCAAACGGTGAAGCTTTCTTT	CASSLDPNGEAFF
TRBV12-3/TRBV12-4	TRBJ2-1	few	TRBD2	TGTGCCAGCAGCCGGGGACTAGCGGGGGACAATGAGCAGTTCTTC	CASSRGLAGDNEQFF
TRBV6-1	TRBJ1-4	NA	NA	TGTGCCAGCCGCCCTACCCCCGGGGGCGAAAAACTGTTTTTT	CASRPTPGGEKLFF
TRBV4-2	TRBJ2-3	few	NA	TGTGCCAGCAGCCGGCAGTGGGATACGCAGTATTTT	CASSRQWDTQYF
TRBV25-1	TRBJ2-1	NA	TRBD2	TGTGCCAGCAGTGGGACTAGGGGCCAGCAATACAATGAGCAGTTCTTC	CASSGTRGQQYNEQFF
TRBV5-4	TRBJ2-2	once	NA	TGTGCCAGCAGTTCAGGGGGGTTAGGCACCGGGGAGCTGTTTTTT	CASSSGGLGTGELFF
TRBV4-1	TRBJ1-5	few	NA	TGCGCCAGCAGCCAAGAACTCAGCCCGAGCAATCAGCCCCAGCATTTT	CASSQELSPSNQPQHF
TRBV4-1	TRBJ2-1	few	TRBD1	TGCGCCAGCAGCCAAGTGTTAGCCCAGGGGGAGAATGAGCAGTTCTTC	CASSQVLAQGENEQFF
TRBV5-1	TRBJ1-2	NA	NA	TGCGCCAGCAGCTCCGGACGGGGTCGGGGCTACACCTTC	CASSSGRGRGYTF
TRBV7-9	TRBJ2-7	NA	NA	TGTGCCAGCAGCGACCCAGGGTTGGCCTACGAGCAGTACTTC	CASSDPGLAYEQYF
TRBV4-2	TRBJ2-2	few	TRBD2	TGTGCCAGCAGCCAAGATCCCAACTTACTAGCGGGGGTGACCGGGGAGCTGTTTTTT	CASSQDPNLLAGVTGELFF
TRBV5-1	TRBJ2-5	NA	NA	TGCGCCAGCAGCTTGGTTTGGCCACAAGAGACCCAGTACTTC	CASSLVWPQETQYF
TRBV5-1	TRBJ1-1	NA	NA	TGCGCCAGCAGCTTGGCCCCACTTCCGAACACTGAAGCTTTCTTT	CASSLAPLPNTEAFF
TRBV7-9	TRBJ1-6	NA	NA	TGTGCCAGCAGCATCGCAGTCACGTCCGACCTTAATTCACCCCTCCACTTT	CASSIAVTSDLNSPLHF
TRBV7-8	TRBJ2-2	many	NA	TGTGCCAGCAGCCCCCGGGGCGGAGTTGACACCGGGGAGCTGTTTTTT	CASSPRGGVDTGELFF
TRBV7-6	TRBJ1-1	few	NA	TGTGCCAGCACCGAGGCTCAGCGGGGCACTGAAGCTTTCTTT	CASTEAQRGTEAFF
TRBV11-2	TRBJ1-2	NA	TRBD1	TGTGTCACGACCGAGACAGGGGGCTATGGCTACACCTTC	CVTTETGGYGYTF
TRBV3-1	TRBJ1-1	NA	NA	TGTGCCAGCAGCCAAGTAGCGTCGGGGACTGAAGCTTTCTTT	CASSQVASGTEAFF
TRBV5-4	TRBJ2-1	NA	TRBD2	TGTGCCAGCAGCCTCCTATCGGGGGGGATCTACAATGAGCAGTTCTTC	CASSLLSGGIYNEQFF
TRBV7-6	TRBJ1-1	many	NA	TGTGCCAGCAGCTTAGCTCAGGGGAAGCTCGCTGAAGCTTTCTTT	CASSLAQGKLAEAFF
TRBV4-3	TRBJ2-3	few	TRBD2	TGCGCCAGCAGCCAGGGACTAGTTACAGATACGCAGTATTTT	CASSQGLVTDTQYF
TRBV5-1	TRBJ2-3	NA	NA	TGCGCCAGCAGCTTGGACCCTAGCAAAGATACGCAGTATTTT	CASSLDPSKDTQYF
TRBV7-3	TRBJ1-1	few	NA	TGTGCCAGCAGCTCCGGGGCGGGGGGCACTGAAGCTTTCTTT	CASSSGAGGTEAFF
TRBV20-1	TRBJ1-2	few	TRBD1	TGCAGTGCCAGAAGACAGGGGGTCGATGGCTACACCTTC	CSARRQGVDGYTF
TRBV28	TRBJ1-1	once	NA	TGTGCCACTCTACCCCTGGGGGGGGGCCGGAACACTGAAGCTTTCTTT	CATLPLGGGRNTEAFF
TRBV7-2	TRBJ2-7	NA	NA	TGTGCCAGCAGCGTAGGCCTCACCTACGAGCAGTACTTC	CASSVGLTYEQYF
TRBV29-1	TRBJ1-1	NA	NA	TGCAGCGTTGAACACAGCATGAACACTGAAGCTTTCTTT	CSVEHSMNTEAFF
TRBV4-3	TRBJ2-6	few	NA	TGCGCCAGCAGCCAAGATGTGGACTTCTCTGGGGCCAACGTCCTGACTTTC	CASSQDVDFSGANVLTF
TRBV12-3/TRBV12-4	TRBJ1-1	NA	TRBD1	TGTGCCAGCAGCCTCAGGGGGGGGGCTGAAGCTTTCTTT	CASSLRGGAEAFF
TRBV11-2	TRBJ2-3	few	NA	TGTGCCAGCAGCTTCTCACCTCCTACAGATACGCAGTATTTT	CASSFSPPTDTQYF
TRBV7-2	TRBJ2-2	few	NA	TGTGCCAGCAGCTTGGGAGGGACAGGAGGTAGCTCCGGGGAGCTGTTTTTT	CASSLGGTGGSSGELFF
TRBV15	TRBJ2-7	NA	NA	TGTGCCACCAGCAGGGGGACGGGGATAGACGGCTCCGAGCAGTACTTC	CATSRGTGIDGSEQYF
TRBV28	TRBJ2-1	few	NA	TGTGCCAGCAGTTCCGCCGGGGCCGCCTACAATGAGCAGTTCTTC	CASSSAGAAYNEQFF
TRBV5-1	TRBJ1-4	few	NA	TGCGCCAGCAGTGACAGTTCAACTAATGAAAAACTGTTTTTT	CASSDSSTNEKLFF
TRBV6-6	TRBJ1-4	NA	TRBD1	TGTGCCAGCGGCGGGACAGGGGATGAAAAACTGTTTTTT	CASGGTGDEKLFF
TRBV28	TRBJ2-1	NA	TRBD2	TGTGCCAGCAGTCCGGGACTAGCGGACTCCTACAATGAGCAGTTCTTC	CASSPGLADSYNEQFF
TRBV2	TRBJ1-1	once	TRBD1	TGTGCCAGCAGTGGGGCAGGGGGTGGCGGCACTGAAGCTTTCTTT	CASSGAGGGGTEAFF
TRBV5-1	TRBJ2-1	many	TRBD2	TGCGCCAGCAGCGGGGGGGGATATAATGAGCAGTTCTTC	CASSGGGYNEQFF
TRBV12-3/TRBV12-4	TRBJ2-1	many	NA	TGTGCCAGCAGTTTAGCGGGACGACCCAATGAGCAGTTCTTC	CASSLAGRPNEQFF
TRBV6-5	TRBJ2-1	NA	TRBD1	TGTGCCAGCAGTCGGACAGGGAGTTGGAATGAGCAGTTCTTC	CASSRTGSWNEQFF
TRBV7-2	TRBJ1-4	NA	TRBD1	TGTGCCAGCAGCACGGGACAGCCGGGGGATGAAAAACTGTTTTTT	CASSTGQPGDEKLFF
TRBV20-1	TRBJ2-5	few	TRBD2	TGCAGTGCTAGACCTTCTGCGGGGGGTCGGGACCAGTACTTC	CSARPSAGGRDQYF
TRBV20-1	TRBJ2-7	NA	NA	TGCAGTGCTAGAGAGGGGTACGAGCAGTACTTC	CSAREGYEQYF
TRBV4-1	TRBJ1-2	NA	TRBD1	TGCGCCAGCAGCCAAGAAGAGACAGGGACCTATGGCTACACCTTC	CASSQEETGTYGYTF
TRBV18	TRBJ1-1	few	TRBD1	TGTGCCAGCTCACACAACCCGGGACAGCTCACTGAAGCTTTCTTT	CASSHNPGQLTEAFF
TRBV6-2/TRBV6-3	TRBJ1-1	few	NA	TGTGCCAGCACACGCCGGGACAACACTGAAGCTTTCTTT	CASTRRDNTEAFF
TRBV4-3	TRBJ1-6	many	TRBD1	TGCGCCAGCAGCCGGGACAGGGTGAATTCACCCCTCCACTTT	CASSRDRVNSPLHF
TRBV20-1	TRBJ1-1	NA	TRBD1	TGCAGTGCTGTTAAGACAGGGGTTGCTGAAGCTTTCTTT	CSAVKTGVAEAFF
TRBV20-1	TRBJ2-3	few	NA	TGCAGTGCTAGACAGGGGACAGATACGCAGTATTTT	CSARQGTDTQYF
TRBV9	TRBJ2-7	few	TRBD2	TGTGCCAGCAGCGTAGGGAGCGGGGGTAGCTCCTACGAGCAGTACTTC	CASSVGSGGSSYEQYF
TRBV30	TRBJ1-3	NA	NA	TGTGCCTGGAGTGTTCAGGGAAACACCATATATTTT	CAWSVQGNTIYF
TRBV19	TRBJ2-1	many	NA	TGTGCCAGTAGTGTGCAGTCGCGTTCGGACAATGAGCAGTTCTTC	CASSVQSRSDNEQFF